The 13 T cell receptor beta chains below all came from one sample that was sequenced in a study of CD8+ T cells in alopecia areata. Reverse transcription of extracted RNA yielded cDNA, which provided the sequencing template. TCRdb keeps only in-frame clones here, not all; method: immunoSEQ multiplex PCR. The top ten clones hold over 5.5% of a sample with about 160,000 clones, 47% of them seen once. The specimen sequenced was CD4+ T cells sorted from blood. These receptors all stem from a human donor with alopecia areata.

This clone was picked up a small number of times. The chain joins TRBV29-1 to TRBJ2-5, with 8 bases identical to TRBD2. This CDR3 is built from 12 residues. V dropped 6 bases and J dropped 4; count of bases not matched to a gene: 4. Looked up from germline, CDR1 is SQVTM and CDR2 is ANQGSEA. DNA for the CDR3: TGCAGCGTAGCGGGAGCTATAGAGACCCAGTACTTC. Protein product: CSVAGAIETQYF.

V gene TRBV29-1 combines with J gene TRBJ2-7; possibly TRBD2 for D (5 bases). The germline CDR1 and CDR2 sequences are SQVTM and ANQGSEA. V lost 6 bases and J lost 6, with 21 bases in between. The CDR3 runs 14 residues. CDR3 sequence (DNA): TGCAGCGTGGGGTGGACTGTCCACTACTCCGAGCAGTACTTC. Translated: CSVGWTVHYSEQYF.

The chain employs TRBV9 and TRBJ2-5; perhaps TRBD1 as D (6 bases). CDR1 and CDR2 (germline): SGDLS, YYNGEE. This CDR3 is built from 13 residues. The germline V and J ends were trimmed by 2 bases and 2 bases, with 7 bases remaining between them. Here the CDR3 DNA reads TGTGCCAGCAGCGTGAGGGGGCAAGAGACCCAGTACTTC. Amino acids: CASSVRGQETQYF. The whole variable domain, remainder taken from reference TRBV9 and TRBJ2-5, is DSGVTQTPKHLITATGQRVTLRCSPRSGDLSVYWYQQSLDQGLQFLIQYYNGEERAKGNILERFSAQQFPDLHSELNLSSLELGDSALYFCASSVRGQETQYFGPGTRLLVL.

This chain connects TRBV10-3 to TRBJ2-5, with 10 nucleotides matching TRBD1. CDR3 length: 16 residues. Germline V gene lookup returns CDR1 ENHRY and CDR2 SYGVKD. The junction had 12 bases not matched to a gene; V was cut back by 6 bases and J by 5 bases. The chain's CDR3 is CAISTGTGDSMETQYF. CDR3 sequence (DNA): TGTGCCATCAGCACCGGGACAGGGGATTCGATGGAGACCCAGTACTTC.

V is TRBV6-5 and J is TRBJ2-3; D not certain. The V and J ends lost 0 bases and 4 bases respectively, with 14 bases between them. Germline CDR1 is MNHEY and CDR2 is SVGAGI. CDR3 length equals 16 residues. The CDR3 coding sequence is TGTGCCAGCAGTTACTCAGCTGATCCCCGCCCAGATACGCAGTATTTT. It specifies CASSYSADPRPDTQYF.

V usage is TRBV2 and J usage is TRBJ2-6, with D possibly being TRBD2 (6 bases). Per the germline V gene, CDR1 is SNHLY and CDR2 is FYNNEI. The V gene lost 4 bases and the J gene lost 0 bases, with 13 bases spanning the gap. CDR3 size: 17 residues. CDR3 nucleotide sequence: TGTGCCAGCAGTGCGTGGGGGGAGAGCTCTGGGGCCAACGTCCTGACTTTC. Protein product: CASSAWGESSGANVLTF.

The chain is built from TRBV5-1 and TRBJ2-7, with D perhaps TRBD1 (7 bases). V was shortened by 6 bases and J by 5 bases, with 18 bases between the two germline ends. Per the germline V gene, CDR1 is SGHRS and CDR2 is YFSETQ. The CDR3 consists of 14 residues. For the CDR3, the DNA is TGCGCCAGCACCGACGGGGGACAGCTCGACGAGCAGTACTTC. Translation: CASTDGGQLDEQYF.

The rearrangement joins TRBV5-1 to TRBJ1-1; the match to TRBD1 covers 7 bases. V shed 4 bases, J shed 0 bases, and the junction held 3 bases outside the gene matches. The CDR3 is 14 residues long. CDR1 is SGHRS, CDR2 YFSETQ, per germline. CDR3 nucleotide sequence: TGCGCCAGCAGCCGGGACAGCGTGAACACTGAAGCTTTCTTT. It is translated as CASSRDSVNTEAFF.

The V call is TRBV11-2, the J call TRBJ2-1, with 7 nucleotides matching TRBD1. CDR3 length equals 16 residues. The V gene's germline CDR1 is SGHAT and CDR2 FQNNGV. V shed 1 base and J 12 bases; nucleotides not matched to a gene: 15. CDR3 loop: CASSLVPPRQGFSQFF. The CDR3 coding sequence is TGTGCCAGCAGCTTAGTACCCCCCAGACAGGGCTTCTCGCAGTTCTTC.

The chain couples TRBV27 to TRBJ1-2; no firm D call. This CDR3 has 11 amino acids. Per the germline V gene, CDR1 is MNHEY and CDR2 is SMNVEV (reference sequence). This CDR3 is CVLAGRYGYTF. In nucleotides, the CDR3 is TGTGTTCTGGCCGGGCGCTATGGCTACACCTTC.

The gene calls are TRBV4-1 and TRBJ1-2; TRBD1 agrees at 7 bases. The CDR3 totals 15 residues. CDR1 and CDR2 from the germline V gene are MGHRA and YSYEKL. The V segment lost 4 bases and the J segment 0 bases; nucleotides outside the gene matches: 5. CDR3 loop: CASSPGDRANYGYTF. CDR3 sequence (DNA): TGCGCCAGCAGCCCAGGGGACAGAGCTAACTATGGCTACACCTTC.

A few counts support this clone. CDR3 coding DNA: TGTGCCAGCAGGGACCCTGGGGGAGAGACCCAGTACTTC. Its protein is CASRDPGGETQYF. V gene TRBV2 combines with J gene TRBJ2-5; D might be TRBD1 or TRBD2, each matching 5 bases. Germline assignment: CDR1 SNHLY and CDR2 FYNNEI. This CDR3 spans 13 amino acids. The V and J ends lost 6 bases and 4 bases respectively, with 12 bases between them.

The chain is built from TRBV29-1 and TRBJ2-5, with D unresolved. This CDR3 is built from 14 residues. Germline values: CDR1 SQVTM, CDR2 ANQGSEA. V was pared by 0 bases and J by 1 base, with 9 bases between. CDR3 coding DNA: TGCAGCGTTGAAGATCGAGACGGCCAAGAGACCCAGTACTTC. This sequence encodes CSVEDRDGQETQYF.